This T cell receptor (beta chain) was sequenced during a study of neurological immune-mediated disorders. This clonotype was counted at least ten times. Its antigen is unidentified. Findings and caveats of the study: The most TCR clonal expansion was seen in HTLV-1-associated myelopathy, whereas the least was seen in multiple sclerosis, below the level in healthy controls. TCR-beta repertoires seemed private in all groups, with no expanded CDR3 amino acid sequences shared.

cDNA synthesis was performed by 5'RACE with 10-nucleotide random UMIs. TCRdb recomputed calls from the 5' RACE reads with MiXCR, one row per CDR3 protein. The repertoire consists of about 46,000 distinct CDR3 sequences, with roughly 2% occurring once and the leading ten covering around 2.1%. Germline-derived CDR1 and CDR2 are SGHRS and YFSETQ. CDR3 size: 14 residues. V was clipped by 3 bases and J by 2 bases; unmatched bases: 4. The chain uses TRBV5-1 and TRBJ2-7; 8 bases align to TRBD1. This TCR was sampled from a woman in her thirties or forties with multiple sclerosis. The sequencing sample was made of PBMCs. The CDR3 DNA reads TGCGCCAGCAGCTCAGGGGGCAAAACCTACGAGCAGTACTTC. It encodes CASSSGGKTYEQYF.